This TCR beta chain was sequenced during a study of T cells in Graves' hyperthyroidism and ophthalmopathy. Overall study: Peripheral blood was collected at initial diagnosis, before any treatment.

V was trimmed by 7 bases and J by 0 bases, leaving 15 bases between them. This CDR3 has 15 amino acids. Amplification targeted TCR beta CDR3 regions from RNA transcripts. The HTBI primer set served for first-round RT-PCR of the TCR CDR3. Using its own MiXCR run on the multiplex PCR reads, TCRdb lists one record per CDR3 protein. The sample shows some 50,000 distinct CDR3 sequences, approximately 48% of them seen only once. Findings and limits, study-wide: Stable hyperthyroidism was told apart from ophthalmopathy by a model built on 13 V-J features.

An approximately 10 ml volume of fresh peripheral blood provided the PBMCs. About this clonotype: The antigen is not known.

Material for sequencing was blood. The source of this sequence is a woman aged 50 to 60 with Graves' ophthalmopathy. The chain carries TRBV12-3 or TRBV12-4 and TRBJ1-1; D gene unclear. The CDR3 DNA follows: TGTGCCAGCACCCCGGACGGATTCATGAACACTGAAGCTTTCTTT. Protein sequence: CASTPDGFMNTEAFF.